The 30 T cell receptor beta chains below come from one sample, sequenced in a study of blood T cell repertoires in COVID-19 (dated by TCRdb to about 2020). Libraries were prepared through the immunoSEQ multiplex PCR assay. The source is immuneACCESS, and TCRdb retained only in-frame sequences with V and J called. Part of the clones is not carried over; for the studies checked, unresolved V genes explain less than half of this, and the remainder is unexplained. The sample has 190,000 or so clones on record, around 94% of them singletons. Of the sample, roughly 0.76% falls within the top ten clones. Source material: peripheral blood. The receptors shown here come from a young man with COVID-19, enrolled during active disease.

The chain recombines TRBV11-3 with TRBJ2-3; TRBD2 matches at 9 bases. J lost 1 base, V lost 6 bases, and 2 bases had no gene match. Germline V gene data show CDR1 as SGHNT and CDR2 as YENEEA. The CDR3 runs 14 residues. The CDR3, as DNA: TGTGCCAGCAGTATAGCGGGGGGCACAGATACGCAGTATTTT. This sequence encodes CASSIAGGTDTQYF. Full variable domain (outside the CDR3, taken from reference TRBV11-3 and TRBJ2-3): EAGVVQSPRYKIIEKKQPVAFWCNPISGHNTLYWYLQNLGQGPELLIRYENEEAVDDSQLPKDRFSAERLKGVDSTLKIQPAELGDSAVYLCASSIAGGTDTQYFGPGTRLTVL.

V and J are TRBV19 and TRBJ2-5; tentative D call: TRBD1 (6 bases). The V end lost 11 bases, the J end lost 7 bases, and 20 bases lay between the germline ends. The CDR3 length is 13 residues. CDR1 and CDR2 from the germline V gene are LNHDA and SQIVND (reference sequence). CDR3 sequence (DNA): TGTGCCTCGAACCAGGGGCGCGGTGGGACCCAGTACTTC. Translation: CASNQGRGGTQYF. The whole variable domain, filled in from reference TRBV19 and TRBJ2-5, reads DGGITQSPKYLFRKEGQNVTLSCEQNLNHDAMYWYRQDPGQGLRLIYYSQIVNDFQKGDIAEGYSVSREKKESFPLTVTSAQKNPTAFYLCASNQGRGGTQYFGPGTRLLVL.

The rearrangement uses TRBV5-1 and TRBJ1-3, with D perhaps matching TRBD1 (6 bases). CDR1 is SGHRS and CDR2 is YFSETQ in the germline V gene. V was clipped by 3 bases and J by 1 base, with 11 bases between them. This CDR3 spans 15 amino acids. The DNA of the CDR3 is TGCGCCAGCAGCTCACAAGGACAGTCTGGAAACACCATATATTTT. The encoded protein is CASSSQGQSGNTIYF.

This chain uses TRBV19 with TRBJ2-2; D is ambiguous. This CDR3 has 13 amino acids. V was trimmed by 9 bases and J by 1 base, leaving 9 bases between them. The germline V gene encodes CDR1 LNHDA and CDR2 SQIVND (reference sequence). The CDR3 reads CASSTLNTGELFF. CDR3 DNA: TGTGCCAGCTCGACACTGAACACCGGGGAGCTGTTTTTT.

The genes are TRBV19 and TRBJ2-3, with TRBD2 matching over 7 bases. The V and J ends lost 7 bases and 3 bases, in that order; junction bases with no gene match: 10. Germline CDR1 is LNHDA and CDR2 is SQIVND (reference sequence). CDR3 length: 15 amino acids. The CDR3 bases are TGTGCCAGTACCCGGACGGGGGGACTAACAGATACGCAGTATTTT. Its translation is CASTRTGGLTDTQYF.

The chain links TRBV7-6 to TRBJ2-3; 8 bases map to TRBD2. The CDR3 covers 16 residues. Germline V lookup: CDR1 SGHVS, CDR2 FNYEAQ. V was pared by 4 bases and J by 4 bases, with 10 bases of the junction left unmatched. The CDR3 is CASSSRGGLSADTQYF. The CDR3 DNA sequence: TGTGCCAGCAGCTCACGGGGGGGCCTCTCGGCAGATACGCAGTATTTT.

Here the CDR3 reads CASSLGDSPYEQYF. CDR3 nucleotides: TGTGCCAGCAGCTTGGGGGACAGTCCCTACGAGCAGTACTTC. The chain is built from TRBV5-4 and TRBJ2-7, with TRBD1 matching 7 bases. Trimming took 0 bases from V and 2 from J; bases not matched to a gene: 2. CDR1 and CDR2 (germline): SGHNT, YYREEE (reference sequence). The CDR3 extends over 14 amino acids.

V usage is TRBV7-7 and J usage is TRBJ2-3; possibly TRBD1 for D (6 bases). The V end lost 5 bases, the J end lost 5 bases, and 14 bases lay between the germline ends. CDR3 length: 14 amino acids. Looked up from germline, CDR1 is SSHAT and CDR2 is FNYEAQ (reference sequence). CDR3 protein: CASSLGQPGDTQYF. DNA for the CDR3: TGTGCCAGCAGCCTCGGACAGCCGGGAGATACGCAGTATTTT.

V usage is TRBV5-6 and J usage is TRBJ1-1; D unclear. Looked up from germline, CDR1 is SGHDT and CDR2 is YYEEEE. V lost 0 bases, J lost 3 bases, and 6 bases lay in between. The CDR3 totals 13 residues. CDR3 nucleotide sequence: TGTGCCAGCAGCTTGGCGTTCGACACTGAAGCTTTCTTT. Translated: CASSLAFDTEAFF.

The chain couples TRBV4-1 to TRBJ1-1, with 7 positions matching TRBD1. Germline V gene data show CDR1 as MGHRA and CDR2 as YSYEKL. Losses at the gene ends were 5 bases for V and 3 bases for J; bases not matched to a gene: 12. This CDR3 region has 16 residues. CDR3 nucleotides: TGCGCCAGCAGCTCGCAGACAGGGACCTTTCACACTGAAGCTTTCTTT. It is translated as CASSSQTGTFHTEAFF.

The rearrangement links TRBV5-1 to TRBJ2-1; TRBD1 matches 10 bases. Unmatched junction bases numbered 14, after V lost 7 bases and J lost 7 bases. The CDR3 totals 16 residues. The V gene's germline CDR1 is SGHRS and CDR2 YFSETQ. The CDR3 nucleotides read TGCGCCAGCGGCACTCCCGGGACAGGGGTTGAAAATGAGCAGTTCTTC. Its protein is CASGTPGTGVENEQFF.

CDR3 bases: TGTGCCAGCAGTCTAGGGGGGGGCGGAACTGAAGCTTTCTTT. Its protein is CASSLGGGGTEAFF. This chain joins TRBV5-4 and TRBJ1-1; D may be TRBD1 (6 bases). The CDR3 length is 14 residues. In germline, CDR1 is SGHNT, CDR2 YYREEE (reference sequence). The V end lost 5 bases, the J end lost 5 bases, and 16 bases lay between the germline ends. Filled out from reference TRBV5-4 and TRBJ1-1, the complete variable domain reads ETGVTQSPTHLIKTRGQQVTLRCSSQSGHNTVSWYQQALGQGPQFIFQYYREEENGRGNFPPRFSGLQFPNYSSELNVNALELDDSALYLCASSLGGGGTEAFFGQGTRLTVV.

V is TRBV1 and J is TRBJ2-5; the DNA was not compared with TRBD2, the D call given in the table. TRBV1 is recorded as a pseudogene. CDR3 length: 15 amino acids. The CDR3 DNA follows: TGCACCAGCAGCCAAGATCTTTTAGCCCAAGAGACCCAGTACTTC. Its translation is CTSSQDLLAQETQYF.

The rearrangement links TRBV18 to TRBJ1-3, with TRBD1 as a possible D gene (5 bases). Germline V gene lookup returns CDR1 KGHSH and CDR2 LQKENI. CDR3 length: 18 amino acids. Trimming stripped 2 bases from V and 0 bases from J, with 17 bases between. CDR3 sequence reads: CASSPIISKGLSGNTIYF. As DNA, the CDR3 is TGTGCCAGCTCACCAATAATTTCAAAGGGACTCTCTGGAAACACCATATATTTT. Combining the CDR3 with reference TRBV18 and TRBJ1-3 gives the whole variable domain NAGVMQNPRHLVRRRGQEARLRCSPMKGHSHVYWYRQLPEEGLKFMVYLQKENIIDESGMPKERFSAEFPKEGPSILRIQQVVRGDSAAYFCASSPIISKGLSGNTIYFGEGSWLTVV.

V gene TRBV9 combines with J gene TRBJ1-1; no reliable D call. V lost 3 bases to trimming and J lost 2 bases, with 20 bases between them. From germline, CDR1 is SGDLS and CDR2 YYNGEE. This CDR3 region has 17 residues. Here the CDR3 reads CASSANPLWYRNTEAFF. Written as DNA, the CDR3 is TGTGCCAGCAGCGCCAACCCCCTCTGGTATAGAAACACTGAAGCTTTCTTT.

CDR3 in DNA: TGTGCCAGCAGTGCGGTCGGCGCCGGGGGTTTAGCTTTCTTT. Translated, it gives CASSAVGAGGLAFF. This chain joins TRBV25-1 and TRBJ1-1, with a possible D match to TRBD1 (5 bases). Germline V gene sequence: CDR1 MGHDK, CDR2 SYGVNS. V lost 4 bases to trimming and J lost 10 bases, with 19 bases between them. The CDR3 is 14 residues long.

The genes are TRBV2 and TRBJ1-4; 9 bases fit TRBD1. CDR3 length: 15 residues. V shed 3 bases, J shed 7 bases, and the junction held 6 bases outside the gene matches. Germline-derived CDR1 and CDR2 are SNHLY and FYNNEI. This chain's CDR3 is CASSEGTGRFEKLFF. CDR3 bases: TGTGCCAGCAGTGAGGGGACAGGGAGATTTGAAAAACTGTTTTTT. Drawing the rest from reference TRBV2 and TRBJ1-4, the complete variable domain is EPEVTQTPSHQVTQMGQEVILRCVPISNHLYFYWYRQILGQKVEFLVSFYNNEISEKSEIFDDQFSVERPDGSNFTLKIRSTKLEDSAMYFCASSEGTGRFEKLFFGSGTQLSVL.

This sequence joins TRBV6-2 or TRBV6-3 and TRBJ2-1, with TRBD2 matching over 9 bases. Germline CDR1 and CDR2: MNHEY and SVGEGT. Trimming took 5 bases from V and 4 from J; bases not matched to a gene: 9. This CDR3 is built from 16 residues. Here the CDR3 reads CASSTSRGGVYNEQFF. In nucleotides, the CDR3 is TGTGCCAGCAGTACCTCGCGGGGGGGTGTGTACAATGAGCAGTTCTTC.

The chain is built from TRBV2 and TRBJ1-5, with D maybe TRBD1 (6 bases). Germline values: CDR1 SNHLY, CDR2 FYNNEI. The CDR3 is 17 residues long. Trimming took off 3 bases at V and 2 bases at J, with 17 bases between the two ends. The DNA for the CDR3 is TGTGCCAGCAGTGAGCTGCCTACGGGGGGCGGCAATCAGCCCCAGCATTTT. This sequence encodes CASSELPTGGGNQPQHF.

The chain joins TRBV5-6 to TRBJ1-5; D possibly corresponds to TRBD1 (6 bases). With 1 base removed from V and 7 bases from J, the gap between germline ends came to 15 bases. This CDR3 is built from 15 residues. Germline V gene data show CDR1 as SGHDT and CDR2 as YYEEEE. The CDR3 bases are TGTGCCAGCAGCTTGTACGCAGGGGCAGGACAGCCCCAGCATTTT. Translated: CASSLYAGAGQPQHF.

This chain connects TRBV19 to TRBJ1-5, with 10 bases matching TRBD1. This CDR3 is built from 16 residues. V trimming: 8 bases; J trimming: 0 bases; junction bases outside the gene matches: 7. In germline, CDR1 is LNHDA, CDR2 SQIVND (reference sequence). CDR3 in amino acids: CASHGQGVFSNQPQHF. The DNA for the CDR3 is TGTGCCAGTCACGGACAGGGGGTTTTTAGCAATCAGCCCCAGCATTTT.

The CDR3 nucleotides are TGTGCCAGCAGGGGGACTAGCGGGGGGCGGCGCACCGGGGAGCTGTTTTTT. This gives the protein CASRGTSGGRRTGELFF. The chain combines TRBV2 with TRBJ2-2; 15 bases map to TRBD2. With 6 bases clipped from V and 4 bases from J, the junction kept 6 bases outside the gene matches. CDR3 length equals 17 residues. Germline V CDR1 and CDR2: SNHLY, FYNNEI.

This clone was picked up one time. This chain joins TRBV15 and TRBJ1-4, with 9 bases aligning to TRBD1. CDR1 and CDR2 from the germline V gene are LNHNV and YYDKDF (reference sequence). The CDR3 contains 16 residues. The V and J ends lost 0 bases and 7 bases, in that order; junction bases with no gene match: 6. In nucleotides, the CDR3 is TGTGCCACCAGCAGAGATAAGGGACAGGGTAGTGAAAAACTGTTTTTT. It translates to CATSRDKGQGSEKLFF.

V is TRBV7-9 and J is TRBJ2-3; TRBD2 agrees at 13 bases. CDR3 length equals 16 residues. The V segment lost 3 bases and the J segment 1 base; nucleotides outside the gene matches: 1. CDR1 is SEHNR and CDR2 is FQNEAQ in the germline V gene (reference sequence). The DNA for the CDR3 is TGTGCCAGCAGCTTTGGGACTAGCGGGGGCACAGATACGCAGTATTTT. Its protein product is CASSFGTSGGTDTQYF.

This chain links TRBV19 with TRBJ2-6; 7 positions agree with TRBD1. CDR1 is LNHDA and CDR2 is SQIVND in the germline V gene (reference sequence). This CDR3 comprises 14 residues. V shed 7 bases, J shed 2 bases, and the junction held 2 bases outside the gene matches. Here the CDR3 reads CASTGTAGANVLTF. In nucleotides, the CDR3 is TGTGCCAGTACCGGGACAGCTGGGGCCAACGTCCTGACTTTC. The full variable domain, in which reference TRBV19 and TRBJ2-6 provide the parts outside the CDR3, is DGGITQSPKYLFRKEGQNVTLSCEQNLNHDAMYWYRQDPGQGLRLIYYSQIVNDFQKGDIAEGYSVSREKKESFPLTVTSAQKNPTAFYLCASTGTAGANVLTFGAGSRLTVL.

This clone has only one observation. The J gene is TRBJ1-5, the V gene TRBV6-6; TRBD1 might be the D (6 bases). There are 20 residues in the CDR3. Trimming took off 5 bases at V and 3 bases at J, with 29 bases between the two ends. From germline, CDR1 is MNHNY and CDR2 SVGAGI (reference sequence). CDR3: CASSPFGGGRARLNNQPQHF. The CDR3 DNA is TGTGCCAGCAGTCCTTTTGGTGGGGGCAGAGCGAGGTTAAACAATCAGCCCCAGCATTTT.

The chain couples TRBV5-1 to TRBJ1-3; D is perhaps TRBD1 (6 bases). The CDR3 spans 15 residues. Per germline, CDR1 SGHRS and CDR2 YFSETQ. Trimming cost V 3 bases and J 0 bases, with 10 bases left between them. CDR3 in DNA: TGCGCCAGCAGCTCGACAGGACACTCTGGAAACACCATATATTTT. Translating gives CASSSTGHSGNTIYF.

CDR3 loop: CASSPGLGEAETQYF. CDR3 nucleotides: TGTGCCAGCAGCCCCGGACTAGGGGAGGCAGAGACCCAGTACTTC. The rearrangement uses TRBV3-1 (or the pseudogene TRBV3-2) and TRBJ2-5, with 7 bases matching TRBD2. The CDR3 totals 15 residues. Germline V gives CDR1 LGHDT, CDR2 YNNKEL (reference sequence). The junction had 9 bases not matched to a gene; V was cut back by 4 bases and J by 4 bases.

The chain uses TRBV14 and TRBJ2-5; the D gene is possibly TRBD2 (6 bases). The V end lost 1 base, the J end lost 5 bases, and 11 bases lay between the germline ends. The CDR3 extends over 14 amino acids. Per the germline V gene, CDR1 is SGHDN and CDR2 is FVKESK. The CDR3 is CASSQAGGGETQYF. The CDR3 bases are TGTGCCAGCAGCCAAGCCGGAGGAGGGGAGACCCAGTACTTC.

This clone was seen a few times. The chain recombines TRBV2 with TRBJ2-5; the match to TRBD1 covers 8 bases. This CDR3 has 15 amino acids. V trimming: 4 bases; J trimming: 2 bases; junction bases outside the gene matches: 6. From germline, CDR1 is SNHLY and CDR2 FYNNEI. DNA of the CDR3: TGTGCCAGCAGTGTCATGGGACAGGTTCAAGAGACCCAGTACTTC. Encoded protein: CASSVMGQVQETQYF.